Following are 22 T cell receptor beta chains from one sample sequenced in a study of CD4+ T cells in melanoma. Sequenced by immunoSEQ multiplex PCR; TCRdb stores in-frame clones only, minus some. The data show roughly 140,000 clones, with about nine tenths seen just once and approximately 1.5% held by the top ten. The receptor source for this set is a human donor with melanoma.

V and J are TRBV15 and TRBJ1-2; D is unclear. CDR1 and CDR2 from the germline V gene are LNHNV and YYDKDF (reference sequence). The ends were cut back, 1 base at V and 3 bases at J, with 9 bases in the middle. The CDR3 contains 14 residues. The CDR3 region is CATSRADPDYGYTF. The DNA for the CDR3 is TGTGCCACCAGCAGAGCTGACCCGGACTATGGCTACACCTTC.

Here the CDR3 reads CASSFGNRSEAFF. The CDR3 DNA reads TGCGCCAGCAGCTTTGGGAACAGGTCGGAAGCTTTCTTT. V gene TRBV5-1 combines with J gene TRBJ1-1; perhaps TRBD1 as D (5 bases). There are 13 residues in the CDR3. CDR1 and CDR2 (germline): SGHRS, YFSETQ. V lost 2 bases to trimming and J lost 8 bases, with 13 bases between them.

The J gene is TRBJ2-7, the V gene TRBV10-3; D is possibly TRBD1 (5 bases). Germline assignment: CDR1 ENHRY and CDR2 SYGVKD. CDR3 length: 13 residues. V gave up 9 bases and J gave up 0 bases, with 12 bases separating them. The CDR3 protein is CAIGAGSSYEQYF. The CDR3 DNA reads TGTGCCATTGGGGCAGGTTCCTCCTACGAGCAGTACTTC.

In its sample, this clone was seen once. The chain recombines TRBV19 with TRBJ2-1, with D possibly TRBD2 on 6 matching bases. Trimming removed 6 bases from V and 3 bases from J, with 15 bases in between. Germline CDR1 is LNHDA and CDR2 is SQIVND (reference sequence). The CDR3 consists of 15 residues. CDR3 residues: CASSLRDGGYNEQFF. The CDR3 DNA sequence: TGTGCCAGTAGCCTGCGGGACGGAGGCTACAATGAGCAGTTCTTC.

The chain joins TRBV9 to TRBJ2-3; possible D gene TRBD2, 7 bases. Germline CDR1 and CDR2: SGDLS and YYNGEE. The CDR3 covers 14 residues. V shed 4 bases and J shed 5 bases, with 14 bases lying between them. CDR3 loop: CASSFGGPGDTQYF. Written as DNA, the CDR3 is TGTGCCAGCAGCTTCGGGGGGCCTGGAGATACGCAGTATTTT.

The chain uses TRBV7-9 and TRBJ2-7, with D possibly being TRBD2 (7 bases). Germline CDR1 reads SEHNR; CDR2 reads FQNEAQ (reference sequence). The CDR3 is 15 residues long. Trimming left V 7 bases short and J 5 bases short, with 21 bases between. CDR3 amino acids: CASIKGGGSGDEQYF. CDR3 DNA sequence: TGTGCCAGCATTAAAGGGGGGGGCTCAGGCGACGAGCAGTACTTC.

CDR3: CAWSFAGGGPREKLFF. The CDR3 DNA follows: TGTGCCTGGAGTTTCGCCGGCGGGGGTCCTCGGGAAAAACTGTTTTTT. V is TRBV30 and J is TRBJ1-4; TRBD1 is a possible D gene (5 bases). Trimming left V 2 bases short and J 8 bases short, with 21 bases between. The CDR3 is 16 residues long. The germline CDR1 and CDR2 sequences are GTSNPN and SVGIG (reference sequence).

This chain uses TRBV7-9 with TRBJ2-2; unclear D gene. This CDR3 region has 12 residues. V shed 0 bases and J shed 10 bases, with 6 bases lying between them. In germline, CDR1 is SEHNR, CDR2 FQNEAQ (reference sequence). CDR3 in DNA: TGTGCCAGCAGCTTAGCGCGAGCGGAGCTGTTTTTT. Its translation is CASSLARAELFF.

The chain is built from TRBV7-3 and TRBJ2-1, with D tentatively TRBD1 or TRBD2 (6 bases each). This CDR3 has 15 residues. The V gene's germline CDR1 is SGHTA and CDR2 FQGTGA. The V gene lost 7 bases and the J gene lost 5 bases, with 18 bases spanning the gap. The CDR3, as DNA: TGTGCCAGCACGCCTGGGACTGGGGGCCACAATGAGCAGTTCTTC. It specifies CASTPGTGGHNEQFF.

The chain recombines TRBV19 with TRBJ1-5; 8 bases are shared with TRBD1. The CDR3 is 15 amino acids. Trimming at V came to 2 bases and at J to 7 bases, leaving 7 bases not matched to a gene. Germline V gene data show CDR1 as LNHDA and CDR2 as SQIVND (reference sequence). The CDR3 nucleotides read TGTGCCAGTAGTATATGGCAGGGGGCTCAGCAGCCCCAGCATTTT. The encoded protein is CASSIWQGAQQPQHF.

This rearrangement joins TRBV4-1 to TRBJ2-5; no reliable D call. CDR3 length equals 16 residues. The ends were cut back, 5 bases at V and 5 bases at J, with 21 bases in the middle. Germline V gene sequence: CDR1 MGHRA, CDR2 YSYEKL. For the CDR3, the DNA is TGCGCCAGCAGCGCTAAGGGATATAGTGAGTCGGAGACCCAGTACTTC. Translating gives CASSAKGYSESETQYF.

The CDR3 sequence: CASQGRPGGNIQYF. The CDR3 DNA reads as TGCGCCAGCCAGGGTCGACCTGGGGGTAACATTCAGTACTTC. The rearrangement links TRBV5-1 to TRBJ2-4; D could derive from TRBD1 or TRBD2 (5 bases each). Trimming cost V 7 bases and J 7 bases, with 18 bases left between them. The CDR3 is 14 amino acids. Germline assignment: CDR1 SGHRS and CDR2 YFSETQ.

The chain uses TRBV27 and TRBJ2-7; D might be TRBD2 (6 bases). Trimming removed 3 bases at V and 4 bases at J, with 22 bases between. Germline V CDR1 and CDR2: MNHEY, SMNVEV (reference sequence). The CDR3 has 17 amino acids. The CDR3 here is CASSFSIVVGEEYEQYF. The CDR3 DNA follows: TGTGCCAGCAGTTTCTCGATCGTTGTGGGGGAGGAGTACGAGCAGTACTTC.

V is TRBV6-1 and J is TRBJ2-7; TRBD1 matches 8 bases. CDR1 is MNHNS, CDR2 SASEGT, per germline. The length of the CDR3 is 13 residues. V lost 5 bases and J lost 3; bases outside the gene matches: 3. The CDR3 bases are TGTGCCAGCAGTCTGGACAGGGTCTACGAGCAGTACTTC. Translating it yields CASSLDRVYEQYF.

J is TRBJ1-5 and V is TRBV13, with D possibly being TRBD1 (6 bases). In germline, CDR1 is PRHDT, CDR2 FYEKMQ (reference sequence). The CDR3 spans 15 residues. The germline V and J ends were trimmed by 5 bases and 2 bases, with 13 bases remaining between them. CDR3 loop: CASSLRGGGNQPQHF. The CDR3 DNA reads TGTGCCAGCAGCCTCAGGGGTGGAGGCAATCAGCCCCAGCATTTT.

This chain links TRBV5-6 with TRBJ2-5, with D possibly TRBD2 on 6 matching bases. The CDR3 is made up of 13 amino acids. Trimming took off 1 base at V and 7 bases at J, with 11 bases between the two ends. CDR1 SGHDT and CDR2 YYEEEE come from the germline V gene. CDR3 sequence reads: CASSLPRGSTQYF. As DNA, the CDR3 is TGTGCCAGCAGCTTGCCCCGGGGGTCGACCCAGTACTTC. The whole variable domain, filled in from reference TRBV5-6 and TRBJ2-5, reads DAGVTQSPTHLIKTRGQQVTLRCSPKSGHDTVSWYQQALGQGPQFIFQYYEEEERQRGNFPDRFSGHQFPNYSSELNVNALLLGDSALYLCASSLPRGSTQYFGPGTRLLVL.

V usage is TRBV29-1 and J usage is TRBJ2-1, with D unresolved. CDR3 length: 14 amino acids. Trimming stripped 2 bases from V and 0 bases from J, with 8 bases between. The germline gives CDR1 SQVTM, CDR2 ANQGSEA. The chain's CDR3 is CSVESESSYNEQFF. DNA of the CDR3: TGCAGCGTTGAATCGGAAAGCTCCTACAATGAGCAGTTCTTC.

The V gene is TRBV5-1, the J gene TRBJ2-2; perhaps TRBD2 as D (5 bases). CDR3 length: 15 residues. Germline V CDR1 and CDR2: SGHRS, YFSETQ. With 0 bases removed from V and 6 bases from J, the gap between germline ends came to 12 bases. This CDR3 reads CASSLAPTRAGELFF. The CDR3 DNA sequence: TGCGCCAGCAGCTTGGCTCCCACTAGAGCCGGGGAGCTGTTTTTT.

The rearrangement joins TRBV5-4 to TRBJ1-6; the D is unclear. The CDR3 consists of 16 residues. Germline CDR1 is SGHNT and CDR2 is YYREEE (reference sequence). With 0 bases removed from V and 2 bases from J, the gap between germline ends came to 9 bases. The CDR3 nucleotides are TGTGCCAGCAGCTTGGACCCGGCAGCCTATAATTCACCCCTCCACTTT. Residues: CASSLDPAAYNSPLHF.

This chain links TRBV7-3 with TRBJ2-3; no clear D gene. Trimming cost V 5 bases and J 1 base, with 10 bases left between them. Germline V gene data show CDR1 as SGHTA and CDR2 as FQGTGA. This CDR3 has 14 amino acids. The CDR3 bases are TGTGCCAGCAGCCCCACATACGGCACAGATACGCAGTATTTT. Translation gives CASSPTYGTDTQYF.

This clone was recorded once. V is TRBV6-1 and J is TRBJ1-5, with D uncertain. The CDR3 sequence is 14 residues long. Per the germline V gene, CDR1 is MNHNS and CDR2 is SASEGT. The V end lost 2 bases, the J end lost 6 bases, and 11 bases lay between the germline ends. The CDR3 coding sequence is TGTGCCAGCAGTGAATTAAGGGCTTTTCAGCCCCAGCATTTT. This encodes CASSELRAFQPQHF.

This chain uses TRBV18 with TRBJ1-1, with 8 bases aligning to TRBD1. Germline CDR1 and CDR2: KGHSH and LQKENI. This CDR3 is 15 amino acids long. V lost 3 bases, J lost 0 bases, and 3 bases stayed unmatched. This chain's CDR3 is CASSPTTGVNTEAFF. The DNA for the CDR3 is TGTGCCAGCTCACCGACGACAGGGGTGAACACTGAAGCTTTCTTT.